The 9 T cell receptor beta chains below all came from one sample that was sequenced in a study of T cell changes during pregnancy in multiple sclerosis (dated by TCRdb to 2018 to 2020). Receptor amplification or capture employed the immunoSEQ multiplex PCR assay. TCRdb holds this immuneACCESS table with in-frame rearrangements only. Some clones are missing; in checked studies, unresolved V genes explain under half, and the rest has no known cause. The sample contains 85,000 to 120,000 clones, less than 95% of them found a single time. Clones ranked in the top ten supply roughly 1.5% of the sample. This specimen was peripheral blood, taken after pregnancy. The source of these receptors is a female donor with multiple sclerosis, enrolled in a pregnancy study.

The gene calls are TRBV6-1 and TRBJ2-7; D is unresolved. V shed 3 bases and J shed 6 bases, with 12 bases lying between them. The CDR3 consists of 13 residues. CDR1 and CDR2 from the germline V gene are MNHNS and SASEGT. The CDR3 here is CASSESARAEQYF. CDR3 DNA sequence: TGTGCCAGCAGTGAGTCAGCGCGAGCCGAGCAGTACTTC.

The chain is built from TRBV5-4 and TRBJ1-2; D may be TRBD1 (6 bases). Per the germline V gene, CDR1 is SGHNT and CDR2 is YYREEE (reference sequence). The CDR3 sequence is 16 residues long. V was pared by 6 bases and J by 0 bases, with 18 bases between. This chain's CDR3 is CASKRSGTGTNYGYTF. The CDR3, as DNA: TGTGCCAGCAAGAGGTCGGGCACAGGGACTAACTATGGCTACACCTTC.

The chain joins TRBV10-2 to TRBJ2-7; 14 bases agree with TRBD2. The CDR3 has 15 amino acids. CDR1 and CDR2 from the germline V gene are WSHSY and SAAADI. Germline trimming cut 2 bases from V and 3 bases from J; bases unmatched to any gene: 0. CDR3 sequence (DNA): TGCGCCAGCAGTGAGGGACTAGCGGGAGGCTACGAGCAGTACTTC. Amino acids: CASSEGLAGGYEQYF.

The chain couples TRBV30 to TRBJ2-1, with TRBD2 matching over 7 bases. Germline values: CDR1 GTSNPN, CDR2 SVGIG (reference sequence). The CDR3 runs 13 residues. This chain's CDR3 is CAGGRENYNEQFF. The CDR3 region has the DNA TGTGCGGGAGGGAGGGAAAACTACAATGAGCAGTTCTTC.

The V call is TRBV7-9, the J call TRBJ2-1; TRBD1 agrees at 10 bases. Trimming took 5 bases from V and 3 from J; bases not matched to a gene: 13. Germline V gene data show CDR1 as SEHNR and CDR2 as FQNEAQ (reference sequence). The CDR3 is 18 amino acids. Here the CDR3 reads CASSPHPRTGGFYNEQFF. As DNA, the CDR3 is TGTGCCAGCAGCCCCCACCCCCGGACAGGGGGTTTCTACAATGAGCAGTTCTTC.

This clone was seen only once. The V call is TRBV5-1, the J call TRBJ1-1, with TRBD1 identical over 9 bases. The V gene's germline CDR1 is SGHRS and CDR2 YFSETQ. The V segment lost 2 bases and the J segment 2 bases; nucleotides outside the gene matches: 10. This CDR3 is built from 17 residues. CDR3 loop: CASSLRPPGQGNTEAFF. CDR3 sequence (DNA): TGCGCCAGCAGCTTAAGACCCCCGGGACAGGGAAACACTGAAGCTTTCTTT.

This chain uses TRBV27 with TRBJ1-1; 7 bases are shared with TRBD1. Trimming removed 3 bases from V and 3 bases from J; junction bases left unmatched: 7. The germline CDR1 and CDR2 sequences are MNHEY and SMNVEV (reference sequence). The CDR3 totals 15 residues. Here the CDR3 DNA reads TGTGCCAGCAGTTTGACAGGGCTGGGGGACACTGAAGCTTTCTTT. It translates to CASSLTGLGDTEAFF.

The chain recombines TRBV2 with TRBJ2-2; perhaps TRBD1 as D (5 bases). V lost 4 bases and J 0 bases, leaving 6 bases between the germline ends. The V gene's germline CDR1 is SNHLY and CDR2 FYNNEI. The CDR3 is 14 residues long. The CDR3 sequence: CASSGTTNTGELFF. The CDR3, as DNA: TGTGCCAGCAGTGGGACAACGAACACCGGGGAGCTGTTTTTT.

The chain is built from TRBV7-3 and TRBJ1-1, with TRBD1 matching 8 bases. This CDR3 contains 15 residues. CDR1 and CDR2 (germline): SGHTA, FQGTGA. With 5 bases clipped from V and 3 bases from J, the junction kept 8 bases outside the gene matches. Here the CDR3 DNA reads TGTGCCAGCAGCGGTCCAGGGGGCGGTGACACTGAAGCTTTCTTT. Protein sequence: CASSGPGGGDTEAFF.